This T cell receptor beta chain came from a study of blood T cell repertoires in COVID-19. Study information: Specimens from acute and convalescent COVID-19 originated in the United States, Italy and Spain.

Trimming left V 5 bases short and J 4 bases short, with 12 bases between. Germline V lookup: CDR1 SGHTA, CDR2 FQGNSA. The CDR3 covers 14 residues. Per the original data handling: The authors estimated nucleated cell counts from reference gene primer amplification. Profiling relied on immunoSEQ multiplex PCR, and the TCRdb table lists in-frame clones only, not all of them. That table is the source of V, J and clone size, and D and trimming were worked out from the DNA. Of about 210,000 clones detected, approximately 85% appear once; the ten largest clones hold 2% to 3%. The sequence derives from a woman in her seventies with COVID-19, enrolled during active disease. Sample: peripheral blood. The gene calls are TRBV7-2 and TRBJ1-5, with D unclear. In DNA, the CDR3 is TGTGCCAGCAGCCCTACGAGTCGAAATCAGCCCCAGCATTTT. Translating gives CASSPTSRNQPQHF.